A selection of T cell receptor beta chains follows, all from one sample in a study of blood T cell repertoires in COVID-19. Only in-frame clones appear in the TCRdb table, and some are missing; sequencing was by immunoSEQ multiplex PCR. This sample carries approximately 120,000 clones, around 82% of them seen once, and the ten largest clones take about 18%. Source material: peripheral blood. The receptor source for this set is a man aged 30 to 45 with COVID-19, enrolled during active disease. Each CDR3 is given with its conserved first and last residue. A D gene is named only where the DNA matches it firmly. A clone size is listed for some rows: how often the clone was seen (once, few, many), or a class if it is expanded.

cdr3_aa	cdr3_nt	j_call	clone_size	d_call	v_call
CASSSGLAGGLAKNIQYF	TGTGCCAGCAGCTCTGGACTAGCGGGAGGTCTGGCCAAAAACATTCAGTACTTC	TRBJ2-4	-	TRBD2	TRBV7-8
CATSRDQGNYGYTF	TGTGCCACCAGCAGAGATCAGGGAAACTATGGCTACACCTTC	TRBJ1-2	-	-	TRBV15
CASSSTYEQYF	TGTGCCAGCAGCTCGACTTACGAGCAGTACTTC	TRBJ2-7	-	-	TRBV11-3
CASSLRLAGPTDTQYF	TGTGCCAGCAGCTTGAGACTAGCGGGACCCACAGATACGCAGTATTTT	TRBJ2-3	-	TRBD2	TRBV5-4
CASSFTGSYNEQFF	TGTGCCAGCAGTTTTACGGGGTCTTACAATGAGCAGTTCTTC	TRBJ2-1	once	-	TRBV6-6
CASSPRRRANTGELFF	TGTGCCAGCAGCCCCCGGCGGAGGGCGAACACCGGGGAGCTGTTTTTT	TRBJ2-2	-	-	TRBV5-6
CASTNRGNQPQHF	TGTGCCAGTACAAACAGGGGCAATCAGCCCCAGCATTTT	TRBJ1-5	-	-	TRBV19
CASRRERGGETQYF	TGTGCCAGCCGAAGGGAGCGGGGGGGAGAGACCCAGTACTTC	TRBJ2-5	-	TRBD2	TRBV2
CASSLGDRGSQPQHF	TGTGCCAGCAGCTTGGGCGACAGGGGGAGTCAGCCCCAGCATTTT	TRBJ1-5	few	TRBD1	TRBV5-8
CASTSLVLGGQNIQYF	TGTGCCAGCACCTCCCTCGTTTTGGGAGGTCAAAACATTCAGTACTTC	TRBJ2-4	-	-	TRBV11-3
CAWRTTLNRGDEAFF	TGTGCCTGGAGGACTACTCTCAATCGGGGGGATGAAGCTTTCTTT	TRBJ1-1	-	-	TRBV30
CASSQGTGGSDEQFF	TGCGCCAGCAGCCAAGGGACAGGGGGTAGCGATGAGCAGTTCTTC	TRBJ2-1	-	TRBD1	TRBV4-1
CASSISSGTSYEQYF	TGCGCCAGCAGTATTTCGTCCGGGACTAGTTACGAGCAGTACTTC	TRBJ2-7	-	TRBD2	TRBV4-1
CASSWVGASSYNEQFF	TGTGCCAGCAGTTGGGTGGGGGCAAGCTCCTACAATGAGCAGTTCTTC	TRBJ2-1	-	-	TRBV6-2/TRBV6-3
CASSLGTSLSTDTQYF	TGTGCCAGCAGCCTTGGGACTAGCCTTTCCACAGATACGCAGTATTTT	TRBJ2-3	few	TRBD2	TRBV5-6
CASRAQGGQGSNYGYTF	TGTGCCAGTAGGGCCCAAGGTGGACAGGGATCTAACTATGGCTACACCTTC	TRBJ1-2	-	TRBD1	TRBV19
CASSYSKLAGAYEQYF	TGTGCCAGCAGTTACTCGAAACTAGCGGGAGCCTACGAGCAGTACTTC	TRBJ2-7	once	TRBD2	TRBV6-5
CSASSGGSWVETQYF	TGCAGTGCTAGTTCGGGCGGGAGTTGGGTAGAGACCCAGTACTTC	TRBJ2-5	-	TRBD2	TRBV20-1
CASKPGGAYGYTF	TGTGCCTCCAAACCCGGAGGAGCATATGGCTACACCTTC	TRBJ1-2	-	-	TRBV19
CAISSQGRNTEAFF	TGTGCCATCAGCTCACAGGGGAGGAACACTGAAGCTTTCTTT	TRBJ1-1	-	TRBD1	TRBV10-3